This T cell receptor beta chain was captured in a study of blood T cell repertoires in COVID-19. Study overall: Sources were T cells, B-cell-depleted T cells, or PBMCs; the material itself was cDNA or gDNA.

Adults between roughly 18 and 95 years of age took part from approximately 24 US areas. Participant reports of clinical history set cohort assignment. The CDR3 loop spans 12 amino acids. Germline V gives CDR1 MNHEY, CDR2 SVGAGI. V lost 11 bases to trimming and J lost 2 bases, with 13 bases between them. Using immunoSEQ multiplex PCR, the repertoire was profiled, and TCRdb retains in-frame clones only, with some absent. The sample lists more than 250,000 clones, approximately 84% seen once, with over 9.5% in the top ten. This clonotype was sampled from a woman aged 18 to 35 who had recovered from COVID-19. The V gene is TRBV6-5, the J gene TRBJ2-7, with D possibly TRBD2 on 6 matching bases. Input material: PBMCs or T cells enriched from blood (not recorded which). The DNA for the CDR3 is TGTGCCGGGCAAGGGGAGGCCTACGAGCAGTACTTC. This gives the protein CAGQGEAYEQYF.